The 5 T cell receptor beta chains below come from one sample, sequenced in a study of CD8 T cells in cerebrospinal fluid in Alzheimer's disease. TCRdb reprocessed the 10x single-cell sequencing reads and keeps a single row for each CDR3 protein, giving no DNA. This sample's table reports fewer than 2,000 distinct CDR3 sequences. Sequencing was performed on cerebrospinal fluid. These receptors originate from a human donor with mild cognitive impairment.

This clonotype is identified as medium-sized (0.01 to 0.1%) from frequency. V is TRBV11-3 and J is TRBJ1-5. The CDR3 is 16 residues long. The germline V gene has CDR1 SGHNT and CDR2 YENEEA. CDR3: CASSLEQYYSNQPQHF.

Its frequency marks this clonotype as medium-sized. J is TRBJ2-3 and V is TRBV7-2. This CDR3 comprises 15 residues. CDR1 and CDR2 (germline): SGHTA, FQGNSA. CDR3 amino acids: CASSGFGLETDTQYF.

V and J are TRBV6-1 and TRBJ2-6; lacking DNA, the TRBD1 call made by TCRdb goes unchecked. The CDR3 spans 16 residues. Germline V lookup: CDR1 MNHNS, CDR2 SASEGT. CDR3 region: CAHRGEFLSGANVLTF.

This clonotype is labeled medium-sized based on frequency. J is TRBJ1-6 and V is TRBV6-6. Germline V gene sequence: CDR1 MNHNY, CDR2 SVGAGI (reference sequence). CDR3 length: 14 residues. CDR3 sequence reads: CASSLPDWNSPLHF.

By frequency, this clonotype is medium-sized. The chain links TRBV28 to TRBJ2-7; TCRdb picks TRBD2, but there is no DNA to check that call. There are 17 residues in the CDR3. Germline values: CDR1 MDHEN, CDR2 SYDVKM. The CDR3 loop reads CASSAIKTGSSTSEQYF.